What follows are 20 T cell receptor beta chains derived from one specimen sequenced in a study of OX40 agonist ivuxolimab in advanced cancers. Only in-frame clones appear in the TCRdb table, and some are missing; sequencing was by immunoSEQ multiplex PCR. The repertoire has about 93,000 clones, roughly 94% of them found once; the top ten carry roughly 0.5%. Sequencing was performed on CD4+ or CD8+ T cells sorted from blood, taken in a trial of the OX40 agonist ivuxolimab. The receptors were sampled from an adult with an advanced solid tumor such as melanoma, head and neck, liver or kidney cancer.

The chain joins TRBV19 to TRBJ2-2; 10 bases align to TRBD2. Germline loops: CDR1 LNHDA, CDR2 SQIVND (reference sequence). The length of the CDR3 is 13 residues. The J segment lost 6 bases and the V segment lost 10 bases, leaving 5 bases of the junction unmatched. CDR3 sequence (DNA): TGTGCCACCGGGAGCGGGGGGGCCGGGGAGCTGTTTTTT. The encoded protein is CATGSGGAGELFF.

The chain recombines TRBV6-5 with TRBJ2-7; D unclear. Germline values: CDR1 MNHEY, CDR2 SVGAGI. The CDR3 is made up of 13 amino acids. V shed 7 bases and J shed 4 bases, with 14 bases lying between them. CDR3 region: CASTTPVGYEQYF. In nucleotides, the CDR3 is TGTGCCAGCACTACGCCCGTCGGATACGAGCAGTACTTC.

The chain combines TRBV2 with TRBJ2-3; no clear D gene. The V end lost 6 bases, the J end lost 2 bases, and 12 bases lay between the germline ends. The length of the CDR3 is 14 residues. The germline CDR1 and CDR2 sequences are SNHLY and FYNNEI. The DNA of the CDR3 is TGTGCCAGCAGCTCCGGAAGGTTCACAGATACGCAGTATTTT. Encoded protein: CASSSGRFTDTQYF.

V gene TRBV7-9 combines with J gene TRBJ1-6; D perhaps matches TRBD1 (5 bases). The ends were cut back, 1 base at V and 12 bases at J, with 7 bases in the middle. The CDR3 totals 12 residues. Per germline, CDR1 SEHNR and CDR2 FQNEAQ (reference sequence). Here the CDR3 DNA reads TGTGCCAGCAGCTTAGGGGACCAACCCCTCCACTTT. It encodes CASSLGDQPLHF. Full variable domain (remainder filled in from reference TRBV7-9 and TRBJ1-6): DTGVSQNPRHKITKRGQNVTFRCDPISEHNRLYWYRQTLGQGPEFLTYFQNEAQLEKSRLLSDRFSAERPKGSFSTLEIQRTEQGDSAMYLCASSLGDQPLHFGNGTRLTVT.

The rearrangement joins TRBV7-9 to TRBJ1-2; 7 bases align to TRBD1. V lost 6 bases to trimming and J lost 8 bases; unmatched junction nucleotides: 9. The CDR3 is 13 amino acids. CDR1 and CDR2 (germline): SEHNR, FQNEAQ (reference sequence). This CDR3 is CASRYTGEGGYTF. CDR3 sequence (DNA): TGTGCCAGCAGATACACAGGGGAAGGGGGCTACACCTTC.

The V gene is TRBV4-1, the J gene TRBJ2-5; TRBD1 might be the D (6 bases). The CDR3 totals 14 residues. Germline values: CDR1 MGHRA, CDR2 YSYEKL. Deletions cut 0 bases from V and 7 bases from J, with 12 bases between. This chain's CDR3 is CASSQETGLGTQYF. For the CDR3, the DNA is TGCGCCAGCAGCCAAGAGACAGGTTTGGGGACCCAGTACTTC.

The rearrangement uses TRBV19 and TRBJ2-1; weak D call: TRBD2 (6 bases). CDR1 and CDR2 (germline): LNHDA, SQIVND (reference sequence). The CDR3 contains 18 residues. Trimming took 6 bases from V and 0 from J, leaving 21 bases between them. The chain's CDR3 is CASSSLAARRNSYNEQFF. The CDR3 DNA is TGTGCCAGTAGCTCACTAGCAGCCCGCAGAAACTCCTACAATGAGCAGTTCTTC. Combining the CDR3 with reference TRBV19 and TRBJ2-1 gives the whole variable domain DGGITQSPKYLFRKEGQNVTLSCEQNLNHDAMYWYRQDPGQGLRLIYYSQIVNDFQKGDIAEGYSVSREKKESFPLTVTSAQKNPTAFYLCASSSLAARRNSYNEQFFGPGTRLTVL.

The chain has TRBV7-9 and TRBJ1-3, with TRBD1 matching over 8 bases. CDR3 length equals 16 residues. Germline V lookup: CDR1 SEHNR, CDR2 FQNEAQ (reference sequence). The ends lost 3 bases at V and 2 bases at J; junction bases unmatched: 6. CDR3 DNA sequence: TGTGCCAGCAGCTTCGCAACAGGGGGGGCTGGAAACACCATATATTTT. Translating gives CASSFATGGAGNTIYF. Looking up the rest from reference TRBV7-9 and TRBJ1-3 gives the full variable domain: DTGVSQNPRHKITKRGQNVTFRCDPISEHNRLYWYRQTLGQGPEFLTYFQNEAQLEKSRLLSDRFSAERPKGSFSTLEIQRTEQGDSAMYLCASSFATGGAGNTIYFGEGSWLTVV.

The chain has TRBV19 and TRBJ1-5; TRBD1 agrees at 9 bases. J gave up 5 bases and V 6 bases, and 8 bases lay outside the gene matches. The CDR3 sequence is 15 residues long. Germline-derived CDR1 and CDR2 are LNHDA and SQIVND (reference sequence). CDR3 nucleotides: TGTGCCAGTAGGAAAAGACAGGGGGGGGATCAGCCCCAGCATTTT. It yields the protein CASRKRQGGDQPQHF.

The rearrangement joins TRBV25-1 to TRBJ1-2; 7 bases are a match to TRBD1. This CDR3 is 17 amino acids long. V was pared by 1 base and J by 1 base, with 9 bases of the junction left unmatched. Germline V gene sequence: CDR1 MGHDK, CDR2 SYGVNS. The CDR3: CASSESGTADLNYGYTF. DNA for the CDR3: TGTGCCAGCAGTGAATCCGGGACAGCCGACCTTAACTATGGCTACACCTTC.

The rearrangement links TRBV2 to TRBJ2-3, with 13 nucleotides matching TRBD2. Germline CDR1 is SNHLY and CDR2 is FYNNEI. Trimming cost V 10 bases and J 2 bases; bases outside gene matches: 6. CDR3 length: 15 residues. The CDR3: CATDGTSGNTDTQYF. The CDR3 DNA reads TGTGCCACCGACGGGACTAGCGGGAACACAGATACGCAGTATTTT.

This clone showed up just a few times. The genes are TRBV10-1 and TRBJ2-5, with TRBD1 identical over 9 bases. Germline lookup yields CDR1 WNHNN and CDR2 SYGVQD (reference sequence). The CDR3 length is 14 residues. V dropped 6 bases and J dropped 3; count of bases not matched to a gene: 5. The CDR3 loop reads CASRGDRAEETQYF. CDR3 coding DNA: TGCGCCAGCAGAGGGGACAGGGCGGAAGAGACCCAGTACTTC.

This clone was recorded only once. This CDR3 reads CASSPYYMGLTNEKLFF. The DNA of the CDR3 is TGTGCCAGTAGTCCCTACTACATGGGCCTCACTAATGAAAAACTGTTTTTT. The chain uses TRBV19 and TRBJ1-4; D is undetermined. The V and J ends lost 5 bases and 2 bases respectively, with 18 bases between them. CDR1 is LNHDA, CDR2 SQIVND, per germline (reference sequence). The CDR3 runs 17 residues.

J is TRBJ1-2 and V is TRBV10-3; 8 bases match TRBD1. V was pared by 8 bases and J by 8 bases, with 10 bases of the junction left unmatched. The CDR3 spans 13 residues. CDR1 and CDR2 (germline): ENHRY, SYGVKD. The CDR3 sequence: CAIRQGLNGGYTF. The CDR3, as DNA: TGTGCCATCCGACAGGGGCTCAACGGCGGCTACACCTTC.

V is TRBV5-5 and J is TRBJ2-1; 8 nucleotides align to TRBD2. CDR1 and CDR2 (germline): SGHKS, YYEKEE (reference sequence). V shed 0 bases, J shed 2 bases, and the junction held 10 bases outside the gene matches. The length of the CDR3 is 18 residues. The chain's CDR3 is CASSLAGLKLAAYNEQFF. The CDR3, as DNA: TGTGCCAGCAGCTTGGCCGGGCTTAAACTAGCGGCCTACAATGAGCAGTTCTTC.

The chain combines TRBV7-2 with TRBJ2-5; D assignment may be TRBD1 or TRBD2 (5 bases each). The CDR3 runs to 12 residues. From germline, CDR1 is SGHTA and CDR2 FQGNSA. The V end lost 5 bases, the J end lost 5 bases, and 9 bases lay between the germline ends. CDR3 residues: CASSGDRETQYF. CDR3 sequence (DNA): TGTGCCAGCAGCGGGGACCGCGAGACCCAGTACTTC.

The chain has TRBV11-3 and TRBJ2-7; D is unresolved. Germline CDR1 is SGHNT and CDR2 is YENEEA. The V gene lost 1 base and the J gene lost 5 bases, with 12 bases spanning the gap. This CDR3 is 14 amino acids long. The CDR3: CASSLGGIGNEQYF. In nucleotides, the CDR3 is TGTGCCAGCAGCTTAGGGGGTATTGGAAACGAGCAGTACTTC.

CDR3 residues: CASIGDHRYNEQFF. In nucleotides, the CDR3 is TGTGCCAGTATCGGGGATCATAGGTACAATGAGCAGTTCTTC. This chain links TRBV19 with TRBJ2-1; tentative D call: TRBD2 (5 bases). Deletions cut 7 bases from V and 4 bases from J, with 14 bases between. Germline CDR1 LNHDA, CDR2 SQIVND (reference sequence). CDR3 length: 14 residues.

V usage is TRBV2 and J usage is TRBJ1-5; TRBD1 might be the D (5 bases). V was pared by 3 bases and J by 6 bases, with 15 bases between. Looked up from germline, CDR1 is SNHLY and CDR2 is FYNNEI. This CDR3 comprises 15 residues. The CDR3 nucleotides are TGTGCCAGCAGTGAGGCCAGGGTAGGGATTCAGCCCCAGCATTTT. It yields the protein CASSEARVGIQPQHF.

V and J are TRBV6-1 and TRBJ2-5; D possibly corresponds to TRBD1 (7 bases). This CDR3 is built from 14 residues. With 5 bases removed from V and 3 bases from J, the gap between germline ends came to 13 bases. The V gene's germline CDR1 is MNHNS and CDR2 SASEGT. The CDR3 here is CASSNGGGEETQYF. The CDR3 coding sequence is TGTGCCAGCAGTAACGGAGGGGGCGAAGAGACCCAGTACTTC.